These 4 T cell receptor beta chains originate from one sample sequenced in a study of blood T cell repertoires in COVID-19. Repertoires were generated with immunoSEQ multiplex PCR, while TCRdb's copy carries only in-frame clones and drops some. The repertoire holds around 240,000 clones, roughly 80% seen once, with roughly 7.4% in the top ten. The sequencing sample was made of peripheral blood. Source of these receptors: a woman in her forties or fifties with acute or convalescent COVID-19.

The chain has TRBV23-1 and TRBJ1-6; D is possibly TRBD1 (6 bases). TRBV23-1 is identified as an open reading frame with a role that is uncertain. The CDR3 runs 12 residues. Trimming left V 4 bases short and J 14 bases short, with 12 bases between. CDR3 coding DNA: TGCGCCAGCAGTCGTCCCGGGACAACCCTCCACTTT. This encodes CASSRPGTTLHF.

CDR3: CASSLSQVVRSPLHF. Written as DNA, the CDR3 is TGTGCCAGCAGCTTATCCCAGGTAGTCCGGTCACCCCTCCACTTT. The chain links TRBV7-2 to TRBJ1-6, with D unresolved. This CDR3 comprises 15 residues. The germline CDR1 and CDR2 sequences are SGHTA and FQGNSA. V shed 2 bases and J shed 10 bases, with 15 bases lying between them.

J is TRBJ1-6 and V is TRBV7-9; possible D gene TRBD1, 5 bases. CDR3 length: 15 residues. Looked up from germline, CDR1 is SEHNR and CDR2 is FQNEAQ (reference sequence). Trimming removed 1 base from V and 6 bases from J, with 10 bases in between. In DNA, the CDR3 is TGTGCCAGCAGCTTAGTTTTGGGGGGTAATTCACCCCTCCACTTT. It codes for CASSLVLGGNSPLHF.

The chain recombines TRBV12-3 or TRBV12-4 with TRBJ1-5; TRBD1 is a possible D gene (5 bases). Trimming took off 5 bases at V and 8 bases at J, with 13 bases between the two ends. The length of the CDR3 is 13 residues. In nucleotides, the CDR3 is TGTGCCAGCAGTCTGGACATTTTGGAGCCCCAGCATTTT. Translated, it gives CASSLDILEPQHF.